The present T cell receptor (beta chain) was sequenced within a study of OX40 agonist ivuxolimab in advanced cancers. Study-level background: Ivuxolimab, an agonistic anti-OX40 (CD134) antibody, was given to patients. Age averaged roughly 60 years (range about 20 to 80), and 82.7% were male.

Collection of blood occurred at baseline, at cycle 4 day 1, and at cycle 7 day 1. Germline values: CDR1 GTSNPN, CDR2 SVGIG (reference sequence). The length of the CDR3 is 15 residues. V lost 3 bases to trimming and J lost 8 bases, with 22 bases between them. The method was immunoSEQ multiplex PCR; TCRdb's version includes in-frame clones alone and lacks a portion of them. The sample consists of around 40,000 clones, about 85% of them appearing once. Here the sequenced sample was CD4+ or CD8+ T cells sorted from blood, taken in a trial of the OX40 agonist ivuxolimab. This receptor was identified in an adult with an advanced solid tumor such as melanoma, head and neck, liver or kidney cancer. The chain couples TRBV30 to TRBJ1-2; the D gene is possibly TRBD1 (6 bases). The CDR3 DNA reads as TGTGCCTGGAGGACAAACAGGGTTCGTGCGGGCGGCTACACCTTC. It yields the protein CAWRTNRVRAGGYTF.